The 18 T cell receptor beta chains given below trace back to one sample, sequenced in a study of blood T cell repertoires in COVID-19. Assay used: immunoSEQ multiplex PCR; TCRdb lists only in-frame clones, some missing. The table has 250,000 to 350,000 clones, roughly 91% seen once. Sequencing was carried out using peripheral blood. The receptor set was obtained from a man younger than 40 with acute or convalescent COVID-19.

This chain joins TRBV28 and TRBJ2-5, with D unresolved. The CDR3 is made up of 15 amino acids. The germline V and J ends were trimmed by 5 bases and 3 bases, with 16 bases remaining between them. Germline-derived CDR1 and CDR2 are MDHEN and SYDVKM. The CDR3 region is CASSPPRRQKETQYF. For the CDR3, the DNA is TGTGCCAGCAGTCCTCCAAGGCGGCAGAAAGAGACCCAGTACTTC.

The CDR3 loop reads CASSPVTGGDQPQHF. The CDR3 DNA follows: TGTGCCAGCAGTCCCGTTACAGGGGGGGACCAGCCCCAGCATTTT. The J gene is TRBJ1-5, the V gene TRBV25-1, with 8 bases identical to TRBD1. The CDR3 is made up of 15 amino acids. CDR1 MGHDK and CDR2 SYGVNS come from the germline V gene. After removal of 5 bases from V and 7 bases from J, the junction contained 10 bases not matched to a gene.

The V gene is TRBV28, the J gene TRBJ2-7, with 11 bases aligning to TRBD1. The CDR3 consists of 15 residues. With V trimmed by 6 bases and J by 3 bases, 7 bases remained unmatched. The germline gives CDR1 MDHEN, CDR2 SYDVKM. In DNA, the CDR3 is TGTGCCAGCAGACTTGGGACAGGGGGATTCTACGAGCAGTACTTC. Protein: CASRLGTGGFYEQYF. The complete variable domain, with remaining parts taken from reference TRBV28 and TRBJ2-7, reads DVKVTQSSRYLVKRTGEKVFLECVQDMDHENMFWYRQDPGLGLRLIYFSYDVKMKEKGDIPEGYSVSREKKERFSLILESASTNQTSMYLCASRLGTGGFYEQYFGPGTRLTVT.

As DNA, the CDR3 is TGTGCCAGCAGCTTTCGGGTCTCTGGAAACACCATATATTTT. Protein: CASSFRVSGNTIYF. The rearrangement uses TRBV5-6 and TRBJ1-3; D is ambiguous. From germline, CDR1 is SGHDT and CDR2 YYEEEE. V lost 2 bases to trimming and J lost 0 bases, with 6 bases between them. The CDR3 contains 14 residues.

This clone came up once. The chain employs TRBV18 and TRBJ2-4; 9 bases agree with TRBD1. The length of the CDR3 is 15 residues. Per the germline V gene, CDR1 is KGHSH and CDR2 is LQKENI. Trimming removed 2 bases from V and 7 bases from J; junction bases left unmatched: 6. CDR3 sequence: CASSPSTGGQNIQYF. The CDR3 DNA reads as TGTGCCAGCTCACCATCGACAGGGGGTCAGAACATTCAGTACTTC.

The V gene is TRBV24-1, the J gene TRBJ1-5; tentatively, D is TRBD1 (6 bases). Trimming took 3 bases from V and 0 from J, leaving 14 bases between them. CDR1 and CDR2 from the germline V gene are KGHDR and SFDVKD. CDR3 size: 17 residues. The CDR3 loop is CATSDTSGAYSNQPQHF. CDR3 DNA: TGTGCCACCAGTGATACATCAGGGGCCTATAGCAATCAGCCCCAGCATTTT.

V is TRBV19 and J is TRBJ1-2, with TRBD1 identical over 11 bases. From germline, CDR1 is LNHDA and CDR2 SQIVND (reference sequence). V shed 10 bases, J shed 3 bases, and the junction held 13 bases outside the gene matches. The CDR3 has 16 residues. The CDR3 DNA is TGTGCCACAAGGATTAGCGGACAGGGGGCACACTATGGCTACACCTTC. It codes for CATRISGQGAHYGYTF.

V gene TRBV18 combines with J gene TRBJ2-7; D unresolved. With 2 bases removed from V and 2 bases from J, the gap between germline ends came to 4 bases. Germline V CDR1 and CDR2: KGHSH, LQKENI. CDR3 size: 12 residues. This CDR3 is CASSPEAYEQYF. The DNA of the CDR3 is TGTGCCAGCTCACCAGAGGCCTACGAGCAGTACTTC.

CDR3 loop: CASSVSGTRTYNEQFF. The DNA of the CDR3 is TGTGCCAGCAGCGTCTCCGGGACTAGGACCTACAATGAGCAGTTCTTC. The V and J genes are TRBV9 and TRBJ2-1; 8 bases agree with TRBD2. The V segment lost 2 bases and the J segment 2 bases; nucleotides outside the gene matches: 6. The CDR3 has 16 amino acids. The germline V gene encodes CDR1 SGDLS and CDR2 YYNGEE.

This sequence joins TRBV7-2 and TRBJ2-7, with 7 bases fitting TRBD1. The CDR3 length is 15 residues. Germline lookup yields CDR1 SGHTA and CDR2 FQGNSA. J was trimmed by 7 bases and V by 5 bases; bases with no gene match: 14. The CDR3 loop is CASSKQGTVRSEQYF. The CDR3 DNA is TGTGCCAGCAGCAAACAGGGGACCGTTCGTTCGGAGCAGTACTTC.

The chain couples TRBV18 to TRBJ2-2; D is possibly TRBD2 (5 bases). V was pared by 6 bases and J by 5 bases, with 22 bases between. Germline values: CDR1 KGHSH, CDR2 LQKENI. This CDR3 comprises 17 residues. DNA of the CDR3: TGTGCCAGCTCTATTACCGATGGCCTTTGGGAGACCGGGGAGCTGTTTTTT. This sequence encodes CASSITDGLWETGELFF.

The chain combines TRBV28 with TRBJ1-5; no clear D. This CDR3 has 12 residues. Germline values: CDR1 MDHEN, CDR2 SYDVKM. V gave up 10 bases and J gave up 3 bases, with 10 bases separating them. The chain's CDR3 is CAIAGPNQPQHF. For the CDR3, the DNA is TGTGCCATCGCAGGCCCCAATCAGCCCCAGCATTTT.

The rearrangement joins TRBV28 to TRBJ1-1; weak D call: TRBD1 (5 bases). The V and J ends lost 10 bases and 1 base respectively, with 16 bases between them. The CDR3 spans 14 residues. Germline values: CDR1 MDHEN, CDR2 SYDVKM. DNA of the CDR3: TGTGCCACCCTCCCCGCAGGGCCGAACACTGAAGCTTTCTTT. Protein product: CATLPAGPNTEAFF.

The chain employs TRBV5-8 and TRBJ1-5, with no clear D. This CDR3 region has 15 residues. Germline V gene data show CDR1 as SGHTS and CDR2 as YDEGEE. V was trimmed by 0 bases and J by 0 bases, leaving 7 bases between them. The CDR3 coding sequence is TGTGCCAGCAGCTTGGTCGGGGATAGCAATCAGCCCCAGCATTTT. Translation gives CASSLVGDSNQPQHF.

The sample holds one count of this clone. V usage is TRBV5-6 and J usage is TRBJ1-5, with D maybe TRBD1 (6 bases). CDR1 is SGHDT, CDR2 YYEEEE, per germline. Trimming removed 0 bases from V and 9 bases from J, with 10 bases in between. The CDR3 has 13 amino acids. CDR3 sequence: CASSLAQGWPQHF. The CDR3 nucleotides are TGTGCCAGCAGCTTGGCCCAGGGGTGGCCCCAGCATTTT.

The chain joins TRBV6-5 to TRBJ1-3; D is ambiguous. Per germline, CDR1 MNHEY and CDR2 SVGAGI. Trimming pared 8 bases from V and 0 bases from J, leaving 11 bases between. The CDR3 is 14 amino acids. The CDR3 loop reads CASQTQSSGNTIYF. The CDR3 nucleotides are TGTGCCAGCCAAACACAGAGCTCTGGAAACACCATATATTTT.

The V call is TRBV28, the J call TRBJ1-4; 9 bases are a match to TRBD1. V lost 4 bases and J lost 0; bases outside the gene matches: 3. This CDR3 region has 16 residues. The V gene's germline CDR1 is MDHEN and CDR2 SYDVKM. The DNA for the CDR3 is TGTGCCAGCAGTTCACAGGGGGCCGCAACTAATGAAAAACTGTTTTTT. Amino acid sequence: CASSSQGAATNEKLFF.

The chain links TRBV3-1 (or the pseudogene TRBV3-2) to TRBJ1-4; D is perhaps TRBD1 (5 bases). CDR1 and CDR2 (germline): LGHDT, YNNKEL (reference sequence). Trimming removed 4 bases at V and 13 bases at J, with 19 bases between. CDR3 length equals 14 residues. Written as DNA, the CDR3 is TGTGCCAGCAGCCTCCGGGACCCGGCCGGGGGACTGTTTTTT. Protein: CASSLRDPAGGLFF.